This TCR beta chain was obtained from a study of long-term antiretroviral therapy in people with HIV. Study results and limitations: Dating from about 2004 to 2018, the blood was possibly obtained under older ART regimens.

V dropped 5 bases and J dropped 3 bases, with 11 bases sitting between them. Per the germline V gene, CDR1 is SEHNR and CDR2 is FQNEAQ (reference sequence). This CDR3 is built from 13 residues. About this clone itself: The antigen remains unidentified.

Investigators performed immunoSEQ version v3.0 at survey level. Clones were read by immunoSEQ multiplex PCR, and TCRdb kept only the in-frame ones, dropping some. The repertoire holds 20,000 to 25,000 clones, around 79% seen once, with around 9% in the top ten. The receptor was derived from a woman aged 40 to 55 with HIV. The sequencing here drew on unsorted PBMCs, taken 4.1 years after starting antiretroviral therapy. V usage is TRBV7-9 and J usage is TRBJ2-7; possibly TRBD1 for D (6 bases). In DNA, the CDR3 is TGTGCCAGCAGCCCAAGGGGGTTCTACGAGCAGTACTTC. Amino acids: CASSPRGFYEQYF.